A selection of T cell receptor beta chains follows, all from one sample in a study of CD8+CD57+ T cells in acquired aplastic anemia. Each CDR3 protein is one row after TCRdb ran MiXCR on the reads. The sample yields hundreds of thousands of distinct CDR3 sequences, around 45% seen once. Sequences were obtained from sorted CD4+, CD8+, or CD8+CD57+ T cells (not recorded which) from PBMCs. These receptors all stem from a human donor with aplastic anemia. The CDR3 runs from the conserved cysteine through the conserved F or W. D genes are given only for firm matches. Size tells how often a clone was seen (once, few, many) or the class of an expanded clone, and some rows leave it out.

CASSPPQASGSGEQFF	TGTGCCAGCAGCCCACCCCAGGCTAGCGGGAGTGGTGAGCAGTTCTTC	TRBD2	TRBJ2-1	TRBV6-1	.
CASSLTGNGETQYF	TGTGCCAGCAGTTTAACAGGGAATGGAGAGACCCAGTACTTC	.	TRBJ2-5	TRBV27	.
CATSRGNLGANVLTF	TGTGCCACCAGCAGAGGGAATCTGGGGGCCAACGTCCTGACTTTC	.	TRBJ2-6	TRBV15	.
CSAGAGRALNQPQHF	TGCAGTGCTGGCGCGGGGAGGGCTTTGAATCAGCCCCAGCATTTT	.	TRBJ1-5	TRBV20-1	.
CSAVGGALTEAFF	TGCAGCGCTGTCGGCGGGGCACTTACTGAAGCTTTCTTT	.	TRBJ1-1	TRBV29-1	.
CASSLEGGTGIGDEQYF	TGTGCCAGCAGCTTAGAGGGGGGGACCGGAATAGGGGACGAGCAGTACTTC	.	TRBJ2-7	TRBV7-8	many
CASSLGTDLNQPQHF	TGTGCCAGCAGTCTGGGGACAGACCTAAATCAGCCCCAGCATTTT	TRBD1	TRBJ1-5	TRBV24-1	.
CATSRAGQPHEQYF	TGTGCCACCAGCAGAGCAGGACAGCCCCACGAGCAGTACTTC	.	TRBJ2-7	TRBV15	.
CASSLGLSGSGVETQHF	TGTGCCAGCAGCTTGGGCCTTAGCGGGAGCGGCGTAGAGACCCAGCATTTT	.	TRBJ1-5	TRBV5-6	.
CASSQEETLNTEAFF	TGCGCCAGCAGCCAAGAAGAGACATTGAACACTGAAGCTTTCTTT	.	TRBJ1-1	TRBV4-1	many
CASSRRLPLAGDETQYF	TGTGCCAGCAGCCGACGACTTCCGCTAGCAGGTGATGAGACCCAGTACTTC	.	TRBJ2-5	TRBV7-9	once
CASSGTNDCQETQYF	TGCGCCAGCAGCGGGACTAACGACTGCCAAGAGACCCAGTACTTC	TRBD2	TRBJ2-5	TRBV10-1	.
CASSFQGTDSYEQYF	TGTGCCAGCAGCTTCCAAGGGACGGATTCCTACGAGCAGTACTTC	.	TRBJ2-7	TRBV7-8	.
CASSTKRTGNTGELFF	TGTGCCAGCAGCACGAAAAGGACAGGGAACACCGGGGAGCTGTTTTTT	TRBD1	TRBJ2-2	TRBV13	.
CASSADREKLFF	TGTGCCAGCAGCGCGGACAGAGAAAAACTGTTTTTT	.	TRBJ1-4	TRBV7-9	.
CASSLERDRPEKLFF	TGTGCCAGCAGCTTAGAACGGGACAGGCCTGAAAAACTGTTTTTT	TRBD1	TRBJ1-4	TRBV7-6	.
CSVESSGSREQYF	TGCAGCGTTGAGTCTAGCGGGAGTAGGGAGCAGTACTTC	TRBD2	TRBJ2-7	TRBV29-1	.
CASSQVNGPGETQYF	TGCGCCAGCAGCCAAGTTAACGGGCCGGGAGAGACCCAGTACTTC	.	TRBJ2-5	TRBV4-1	.
CSATSGTGVQPQHF	TGCAGTGCTACTTCCGGGACAGGGGTTCAGCCCCAGCATTTT	TRBD1	TRBJ1-5	TRBV20-1	.
CASSLALTGTGPSYEQYF	TGTGCCAGCAGCTTAGCTCTCACCGGGACAGGGCCGAGCTACGAGCAGTACTTC	TRBD1	TRBJ2-7	TRBV7-8	.
CAIRVGSSYEQYF	TGTGCCATCAGGGTCGGCAGCTCCTACGAGCAGTACTTC	.	TRBJ2-7	TRBV10-3	.
CASSENRGAYEQYF	TGTGCCAGCAGCGAGAACAGGGGAGCCTACGAGCAGTACTTC	TRBD1	TRBJ2-7	TRBV7-9	.
CASSEIGSEQYF	TGCGCCAGCAGTGAGATAGGCTCCGAGCAGTACTTC	.	TRBJ2-7	TRBV10-1	.
CATSVVDRGDQPQHF	TGTGCCACCAGTGTCGTCGACAGGGGGGATCAGCCCCAGCATTTT	TRBD1	TRBJ1-5	TRBV24-1	.
CAGSWDGDTQYF	TGTGCCGGCAGTTGGGACGGAGATACGCAGTATTTT	.	TRBJ2-3	TRBV5-5	.
CAISDPSETEAFF	TGTGCCATCAGTGACCCCTCGGAGACTGAAGCTTTCTTT	.	TRBJ1-1	TRBV10-3	.
CASSLRAGTLSYEQYF	TGTGCCAGCAGCTTAAGGGCTGGGACACTTTCCTACGAGCAGTACTTC	.	TRBJ2-7	TRBV7-8	.
CSARVRLNIDEAFLYGYTF	TGCAGTGCTAGAGTTCGTTTAAATATAGACGAAGCTTTTTTATATGGCTACACCTTC	.	TRBJ1-2	TRBV20-1	.
CASKERGGELRDYGYTF	TGTGCCAGCAAAGAACGGGGGGGCGAATTGCGGGACTATGGCTACACCTTC	.	TRBJ1-2	TRBV10-3	once
CASSLTGHGNTF	TGTGCCAGCAGCCTGACAGGGCACGGAAACACCTTC	TRBD1	TRBJ1-2	TRBV7-8	.
CATSSRRGANQPQHF	TGTGCCACCAGCTCGAGACGGGGGGCCAATCAGCCCCAGCATTTT	.	TRBJ1-5	TRBV15	once
CASRNRATNEKLFF	TGTGCCAGCAGGAACAGGGCAACTAATGAAAAACTGTTTTTT	.	TRBJ1-4	TRBV7-9	.
CASSLNTANYGYTF	TGTGCCAGCAGCTTAAATACAGCTAACTATGGCTACACCTTC	.	TRBJ1-2	TRBV9	many
CASSYDRSSYEQYF	TGTGCCAGCAGCTACGACAGGAGCTCCTACGAGCAGTACTTC	.	TRBJ2-7	TRBV7-2	.
CASSETVVYEQYF	TGCGCCAGCAGTGAGACAGTCGTCTACGAGCAGTACTTC	.	TRBJ2-7	TRBV10-1	.
CSAEGRLAGGPYEQYF	TGCAGTGCCGAAGGGAGGCTAGCGGGGGGGCCCTACGAGCAGTACTTC	TRBD2	TRBJ2-7	TRBV29-1	.
CASKGVRGNTIYF	TGCGCCAGCAAGGGGGTCAGGGGAAACACCATATATTTT	.	TRBJ1-3	TRBV5-1	.
CASSVTSGDSEQYF	TGTGCCAGCAGCGTGACTAGCGGGGATAGCGAGCAGTACTTC	TRBD2	TRBJ2-7	TRBV9	.
CASSSDTYTNTEAFF	TGCGCCAGCAGCTCCGACACGTACACGAACACTGAAGCTTTCTTT	.	TRBJ1-1	TRBV5-1	.
CASSSGGSGNEQFF	TGTGCCAGCAGCTCGGGGGGCTCGGGCAATGAGCAGTTCTTC	.	TRBJ2-1	TRBV5-4	.
CASSQELAGAYERYF	TGCGCCAGCAGCCAAGAACTAGCGGGGGCCTACGAGCGGTACTTC	TRBD2	TRBJ2-7	TRBV4-3	.
CASSSRVTGGKGKLFF	TGTGCCAGCAGCTCCCGAGTGACAGGGGGCAAGGGAAAACTGTTTTTT	TRBD1	TRBJ1-4	TRBV13	many
CASSFIAREREQFF	TGTGCCAGCAGTTTTATTGCCCGGGAACGTGAGCAGTTCTTC	.	TRBJ2-1	TRBV12-3/TRBV12-4	many
CASSPALERNQPQHF	TGTGCCAGCAGCCCCGCTCTCGAACGAAATCAGCCCCAGCATTTT	.	TRBJ1-5	TRBV6-6	.
CASSEGGGGRDTEAFF	TGTGCCAGCAGTGAAGGTGGAGGGGGTAGGGACACTGAAGCTTTCTTT	.	TRBJ1-1	TRBV2	.
CASSQDLSNNEQFF	TGCGCCAGCAGCCAAGATCTCTCGAACAATGAGCAGTTCTTC	.	TRBJ2-1	TRBV4-1	many
CSARPITSGHTPPHEQFF	TGCAGTGCTAGACCCATTACTAGCGGTCATACTCCCCCCCATGAGCAGTTCTTC	TRBD2	TRBJ2-1	TRBV20-1	many
CATSNGNGGNERLSF	TGTGCCACCAGCAATGGGAATGGCGGGAATGAAAGACTGTCTTTT	.	TRBJ1-4	TRBV15	.
CAGTEFGAGNTIYF	TGTGCCGGCACCGAATTTGGGGCTGGAAACACCATATATTTT	.	TRBJ1-3	TRBV10-3	.
CASSSREGGYEQYF	TGTGCCAGCAGCTCCAGAGAGGGGGGTTACGAGCAGTACTTC	.	TRBJ2-7	TRBV11-1	many
CANNLAGSSNEQFF	TGTGCCAACAACCTAGCGGGTTCGAGCAATGAGCAGTTCTTC	TRBD2	TRBJ2-1	TRBV12-3/TRBV12-4	.
CASSFRVTEAFF	TGTGCCAGCAGTTTTCGGGTCACTGAAGCTTTCTTT	.	TRBJ1-1	TRBV6-5	.
CASSQDPRMPDTQYF	TGTGCCAGCAGCCAAGATCCCCGGATGCCAGATACGCAGTATTTT	.	TRBJ2-3	TRBV4-2	many